This paragraph covers one T cell receptor (beta chain) sequence. This sample is part of a study of shared T cell receptors in the human thymus. Germline V CDR1 and CDR2: MDHEN, SYDVKM. This CDR3 contains 14 residues. V lost 6 bases, J lost 7 bases, and 6 bases stayed unmatched. The repertoire was sequenced with immunoSEQ multiplex PCR; TCRdb's copy has only in-frame clones and lacks some. This sample carries about 660,000 clones, around 87% of them seen once, and the ten largest clones take roughly 0.0094%. The sample was also linked to a second study, of human thymus T cells. Per that study: Thymus was obtained from resections taken during corrective heart surgery. Related studies noted strongly shared thymic repertoires across unrelated people.

The chain carries TRBV28 and TRBJ2-1; TRBD1 matches at 10 bases. This TCR was recovered from a boy under three years old with a congenital heart defect. Material for sequencing was thymocytes. The CDR3 loop reads CASSRQGAKNEQFF. The DNA for the CDR3 is TGTGCCAGCAGCAGACAGGGGGCTAAGAATGAGCAGTTCTTC.